This is a list of T cell receptor beta chains from one sample in a study of T cell responses to AZD1222 COVID-19 vaccine. Method: immunoSEQ multiplex PCR; TCRdb's copy keeps in-frame clones and lacks some. The data contain 100,000 to 120,000 clones, 70% to 90% of them seen just once; the ten biggest clones take up less than 3.5%. The sample in question was peripheral blood, obtained on day 0 of AZD1222 vaccination. The source of these receptors is an adult in good health. Both conserved end residues are part of each CDR3. The D gene is left open where the match is weak.

16	-	TRBJ2-7	TRBV28	CASNPRGRDTTYEQYF	TGTGCCAGCAATCCACGGGGGCGGGACACTACCTACGAGCAGTACTTC
12	TRBD1	TRBJ1-1	TRBV14	CASSRLGQGVFF	TGTGCCAGCAGCCGCCTCGGACAGGGCGTTTTCTTT
13	TRBD1	TRBJ1-1	TRBV5-4	CASSPGQVTEAFF	TGTGCCAGCAGCCCTGGACAGGTGACTGAAGCTTTCTTT
15	-	TRBJ1-6	TRBV14	CASSQESQGRSPLHF	TGTGCCAGCAGCCAAGAGAGTCAAGGACGTTCACCCCTCCACTTT
14	TRBD1	TRBJ1-2	TRBV7-2	CASSQPDRSYGYTF	TGTGCCAGCAGCCAGCCGGACAGGTCGTATGGCTACACCTTC
15	-	TRBJ1-3	TRBV9	CASSSQGRRGNTIYF	TGTGCCAGCAGCTCGCAGGGACGGCGTGGAAACACCATATATTTT
14	-	TRBJ1-3	TRBV6-5	CASRAPRSGNTIYF	TGTGCCAGCAGAGCGCCACGCTCTGGAAACACCATATATTTT
15	TRBD2	TRBJ2-1	TRBV9	CASSEPGLAGNEQFF	TGTGCCAGCAGCGAACCGGGACTAGCGGGAAATGAGCAGTTCTTC
16	TRBD2	TRBJ2-2	TRBV7-2	CASSSAGARDTGELFF	TGTGCCAGCAGCTCAGCGGGGGCCCGGGACACCGGGGAGCTGTTTTTT
14	-	TRBJ2-3	TRBV11-2	CASSLQGSTDTQYF	TGTGCCAGCAGCTTACAGGGTAGCACAGATACGCAGTATTTT
16	-	TRBJ2-3	TRBV4-3	CASSQDGASSTDTQYF	TGCGCCAGCAGCCAAGACGGGGCCTCTAGCACAGATACGCAGTATTTT
15	TRBD1	TRBJ2-1	TRBV3-1/TRBV3-2	CASSQVQGARNEQFF	TGTGCCAGCAGCCAAGTACAGGGGGCGAGAAATGAGCAGTTCTTC
16	-	TRBJ1-2	TRBV28	CASSLRSPSANYGYTF	TGTGCCAGCAGTTTAAGATCCCCTTCAGCTAACTATGGCTACACCTTC
13	-	TRBJ1-1	TRBV7-7	CASSFSPETEAFF	TGTGCTAGCAGCTTCTCCCCGGAGACTGAAGCTTTCTTT